These 17 T cell receptor beta chains share one sample of origin, sequenced in a study of response to subunit inactivated influenza vaccine. TCRdb used MiXCR to reprocess the RT-PCR reads, holding one entry per CDR3 protein. The data show around 200,000 distinct CDR3 sequences, with about 15% seen just once and roughly 24% held by the top ten. Specimen: CD8+ T cells sorted from PBMCs, collected more than 4 days after vaccination. The receptors originated from a man aged 50-60 years who received an inactivated influenza vaccine.

The table lists this clonotype with many counts. This chain uses TRBV28 with TRBJ2-7, with D unresolved. The CDR3 totals 11 residues. From germline, CDR1 is MDHEN and CDR2 SYDVKM. The V gene lost 5 bases and the J gene lost 7 bases, with 9 bases spanning the gap. The chain's CDR3 is CASSQGREQYF. The CDR3 nucleotides read TGTGCCAGCAGTCAAGGAAGGGAGCAGTACTTC.

This clonotype was counted ten times or more. The V and J genes are TRBV6-5 and TRBJ2-3; TRBD2 aligns across 8 bases. V gave up 2 bases and J gave up 1 base; unmatched junction bases: 2. The CDR3 has 15 residues. Germline-derived CDR1 and CDR2 are MNHEY and SVGAGI. Here the CDR3 DNA reads TGTGCCAGCAGTTACGGGCGGGGGGGCACAGATACGCAGTATTTT. Translation: CASSYGRGGTDTQYF.

The CDR3, as DNA: TGTGCCAGCAGTTACCAACGTGAGGGGTCCCAGCATTTT. Translation gives CASSYQREGSQHF. The chain couples TRBV6-2 or TRBV6-3 to TRBJ1-5; TRBD1 might be the D (5 bases). V was trimmed by 2 bases and J by 11 bases, leaving 13 bases between them. CDR1 and CDR2 (germline): MNHEY, SVGEGT. The CDR3 loop spans 13 amino acids.

The rearrangement joins TRBV11-2 to TRBJ2-1; possibly TRBD2 for D (5 bases). This CDR3 is built from 13 residues. The germline V and J ends were trimmed by 4 bases and 13 bases, with 17 bases remaining between them. Germline V CDR1 and CDR2: SGHAT, FQNNGV. The CDR3 DNA sequence: TGTGCCAGCAGCTCTATACGGGGTCCTGGTCAGTTCTTC. This encodes CASSSIRGPGQFF.

This clonotype was seen many times. This chain links TRBV12-3 or TRBV12-4 with TRBJ2-7, with D maybe TRBD2 (7 bases). The CDR3 totals 15 residues. The V and J ends lost 2 bases and 4 bases respectively, with 15 bases between them. This chain's CDR3 is CASSLNPGGPYEQYF. The CDR3 nucleotides are TGTGCCAGCAGTTTAAACCCCGGGGGGCCATACGAGCAGTACTTC.

The DNA for the CDR3 is TGTGCCAGCAGTTCAATCAGACAGCGGGATGAGCAGTACTTC. Protein: CASSSIRQRDEQYF. V gene TRBV28 combines with J gene TRBJ2-7; 7 bases map to TRBD2. Trimming at V came to 4 bases and at J to 7 bases, leaving 10 bases not matched to a gene. CDR3 size: 14 residues. Looked up from germline, CDR1 is MDHEN and CDR2 is SYDVKM.

The sample holds a few counts of this clonotype. V gene TRBV9 combines with J gene TRBJ2-3; 9 nucleotides match TRBD2. The CDR3 extends over 17 amino acids. The trim removed 0 bases at V and 4 bases at J, leaving 9 bases unmatched. CDR1 is SGDLS and CDR2 is YYNGEE in the germline V gene. For the CDR3, the DNA is TGTGCCAGCAGCGTAGAGGCGGGAGGGCCTCTGGCAGATACGCAGTATTTT. Translating it yields CASSVEAGGPLADTQYF.

This clonotype turned up a few times. V gene TRBV11-2 combines with J gene TRBJ2-3; 9 bases fit TRBD2. The germline CDR1 and CDR2 sequences are SGHAT and FQNNGV. The CDR3 extends over 15 amino acids. Trimming at V came to 6 bases and at J to 2 bases, leaving 6 bases not matched to a gene. DNA of the CDR3: TGTGCCAGCAGTACGACTAGCGGAAACACAGATACGCAGTATTTT. It encodes CASSTTSGNTDTQYF.

The rearrangement uses TRBV3-1 and TRBJ2-6, with D tentatively TRBD1 or TRBD2 (5 bases each). The length of the CDR3 is 16 residues. The V and J ends lost 1 base and 2 bases respectively, with 9 bases between them. Germline V lookup: CDR1 LGHDT, CDR2 YNNKEL (reference sequence). The CDR3, as DNA: TGTGCCAGCAGCCAAGGAGGGGCTCCTGGGGCCAACGTCCTGACTTTC. It specifies CASSQGGAPGANVLTF. The variable domain in full, completed from reference TRBV3-1 and TRBJ2-6, reads DTAVSQTPKYLVTQMGNDKSIKCEQNLGHDTMYWYKQDSKKFLKIMFSYNNKELIINETVPNRFSPKSPDKAHLNLHINSLELGDSAVYFCASSQGGAPGANVLTFGAGSRLTVL.

CDR3 protein: CASSQPAGAKNIQYF. In DNA, the CDR3 is TGCGCCAGCAGCCAACCCGCAGGTGCGAAAAACATTCAGTACTTC. The V gene is TRBV4-1, the J gene TRBJ2-4; D unresolved. Trimming removed 2 bases from V and 4 bases from J, with 12 bases in between. Per the germline V gene, CDR1 is MGHRA and CDR2 is YSYEKL. CDR3 length: 15 amino acids.

The V gene is TRBV6-2 or TRBV6-3, the J gene TRBJ2-1; 9 bases map to TRBD2. CDR1 is MNHEY, CDR2 SVGEGT, per germline. V lost 6 bases to trimming and J lost 2 bases; unmatched junction nucleotides: 11. The CDR3 is made up of 17 amino acids. CDR3 sequence (DNA): TGTGCCAGCAGCCATCCTAAGCGGGGGGCCGCCTACAATGAGCAGTTCTTC. Its protein is CASSHPKRGAAYNEQFF.

This chain uses TRBV4-3 with TRBJ2-6; 8 nucleotides line up with TRBD1. The junction had 8 bases not matched to a gene; V was cut back by 1 base and J by 0 bases. Germline CDR1 LGHNA, CDR2 YSLEER. CDR3 length: 19 residues. CDR3 bases: TGCGCCAGCAGCCAAGCTAATTGGGACAGGACCTCTGGGGCCAACGTCCTGACTTTC. It is translated as CASSQANWDRTSGANVLTF.

This clonotype was picked up a small number of times. The chain links TRBV27 to TRBJ2-1; 9 positions agree with TRBD2. The CDR3 has 17 amino acids. J gave up 3 bases and V 5 bases, and 11 bases lay outside the gene matches. Germline CDR1 is MNHEY and CDR2 is SMNVEV (reference sequence). The CDR3 reads CASSPRDSGRGYNEQFF. The CDR3 nucleotides read TGTGCCAGCAGTCCGAGAGATAGCGGGAGAGGCTACAATGAGCAGTTCTTC.

The genes are TRBV7-9 and TRBJ2-1; D unresolved. The germline V and J ends were trimmed by 5 bases and 2 bases, with 10 bases remaining between them. CDR3 length equals 14 residues. CDR1 and CDR2 from the germline V gene are SEHNR and FQNEAQ (reference sequence). CDR3 amino acids: CASSLPHPYNEQFF. The CDR3 nucleotides read TGTGCCAGCAGCCTACCACACCCCTACAATGAGCAGTTCTTC.

The V gene is TRBV4-2, the J gene TRBJ2-1, with D possibly called TRBD1 or TRBD2 (6 bases each). CDR1 and CDR2 (germline): LGHNA, YNFKEQ. The CDR3 has 16 residues. V was clipped by 0 bases and J by 4 bases, with 13 bases between them. The CDR3 coding sequence is TGTGCCAGCAGCCAAGATTCCGGGGGCCGGTACAATGAGCAGTTCTTC. This encodes CASSQDSGGRYNEQFF.

There are a few counts of this clonotype. V is TRBV24-1 and J is TRBJ2-1, with D possibly matching TRBD2 (5 bases). The CDR3 loop spans 16 amino acids. The germline gives CDR1 KGHDR, CDR2 SFDVKD. With 9 bases removed from V and 4 bases from J, the gap between germline ends came to 21 bases. CDR3 in amino acids: CATAAPPASSYNEQFF. The DNA of the CDR3 is TGTGCCACCGCTGCTCCGCCGGCTAGCAGTTACAATGAGCAGTTCTTC.

CDR3 in DNA: TGTGCCAGCAGCCCCGAACCGGGACTCCCTTCCTACAATGAGCAGTTCTTC. Residues: CASSPEPGLPSYNEQFF. The rearrangement joins TRBV7-6 to TRBJ2-1, with D perhaps TRBD2 (6 bases). V lost 5 bases and J 1 base, leaving 18 bases between the germline ends. From germline, CDR1 is SGHVS and CDR2 FNYEAQ. The CDR3 contains 17 residues. The complete variable domain, with remaining parts taken from reference TRBV7-6 and TRBJ2-1, reads GAGVSQSPRYKVTKRGQDVALRCDPISGHVSLYWYRQALGQGPEFLTYFNYEAQQDKSGLPNDRFSAERPEGSISTLTIQRTEQRDSAMYRCASSPEPGLPSYNEQFFGPGTRLTVL.